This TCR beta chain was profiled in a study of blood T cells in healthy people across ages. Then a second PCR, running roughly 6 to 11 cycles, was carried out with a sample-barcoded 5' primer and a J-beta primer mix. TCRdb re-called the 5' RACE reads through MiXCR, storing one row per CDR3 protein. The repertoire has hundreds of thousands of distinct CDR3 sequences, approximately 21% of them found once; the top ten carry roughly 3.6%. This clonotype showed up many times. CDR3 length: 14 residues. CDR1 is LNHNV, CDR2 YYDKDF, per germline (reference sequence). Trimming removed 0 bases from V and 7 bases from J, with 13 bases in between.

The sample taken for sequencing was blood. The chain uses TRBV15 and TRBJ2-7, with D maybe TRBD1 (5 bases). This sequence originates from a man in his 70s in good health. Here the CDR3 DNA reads TGTGCCACCAGCAGAGACCCAGATTCAGGGGAGCAGTACTTC. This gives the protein CATSRDPDSGEQYF.